A single sample is the source of the 8 T cell receptor beta chains below, sequenced in a study of regulatory T cells in long-lasting Graves disease. Time point noted: newly diagnosed GD, antithyroid drugs for less than 3 months. There was RNA extracted from PBMCs, and the TCR library was made from it. Relying on iRepertoire HTBI primers and Arm-PCR of CDR3 regions, the team built TCR beta libraries. TCRdb reanalysed the multiplex PCR reads using MiXCR and keeps one entry per CDR3 protein. The profile shows 400,000 to 500,000 distinct CDR3 sequences, 16% of them singletons. A further study also used this sample, focusing on T cells in Graves' hyperthyroidism and ophthalmopathy.

The sequenced sample was peripheral blood mononuclear cells (PBMCs), obtained at new diagnosis, from a patient treated with antithyroid drugs. The receptors stem from a woman younger than 35 with Graves disease.

This chain links TRBV29-1 with TRBJ2-7, with a tentative D call TRBD1 (6 bases). Germline loops: CDR1 SQVTM, CDR2 ANQGSEA. Trimming cost V 4 bases and J 2 bases, with 12 bases left between them. This CDR3 comprises 13 residues. The CDR3 sequence: CSVVGQSPYEQYF. DNA for the CDR3: TGCAGCGTTGTCGGACAGTCCCCCTACGAGCAGTACTTC.

This clonotype was counted at least ten times. This chain connects TRBV20-1 to TRBJ1-1; 12 positions match TRBD1. This CDR3 is 13 amino acids long. V shed 5 bases and J 4 bases; nucleotides not matched to a gene: 2. Germline CDR1 reads DFQATT; CDR2 reads SNEGSKA (reference sequence). CDR3: CSAPGQGATEAFF. In DNA, the CDR3 is TGCAGTGCTCCGGGACAGGGGGCCACTGAAGCTTTCTTT.

In its sample, this clonotype was seen many times. The V gene is TRBV11-2, the J gene TRBJ2-7; D is unclear. The CDR3 is made up of 13 amino acids. The germline V and J ends were trimmed by 2 bases and 1 base, with 6 bases remaining between them. Germline V lookup: CDR1 SGHAT, CDR2 FQNNGV. CDR3 sequence: CASSLSWSYEQYF. DNA of the CDR3: TGTGCCAGCAGCTTAAGCTGGTCCTACGAGCAGTACTTC.

This clonotype was detected only a few times. The chain is built from TRBV7-2 and TRBJ2-5, with D perhaps TRBD1 (5 bases). This CDR3 region has 15 residues. The V end lost 5 bases, the J end lost 7 bases, and 20 bases lay between the germline ends. Germline CDR1 SGHTA, CDR2 FQGNSA. Written as DNA, the CDR3 is TGTGCCAGCAGCCCTCGGACAAAAGAGGATAGGACCCAGTACTTC. This gives the protein CASSPRTKEDRTQYF. Using reference TRBV7-2 and TRBJ2-5 for the parts outside the CDR3, the full variable domain is GAGVSQSPSNKVTEKGKDVELRCDPISGHTALYWYRQSLGQGLEFLIYFQGNSAPDKSGLPSDRFSAERTGGSVSTLTIQRTQQEDSAVYLCASSPRTKEDRTQYFGPGTRLLVL.

V usage is TRBV25-1 and J usage is TRBJ2-5; 15 bases line up with TRBD2. This CDR3 has 16 amino acids. The germline V gene has CDR1 MGHDK and CDR2 SYGVNS. V shed 4 bases and J 5 bases; nucleotides not matched to a gene: 5. The DNA for the CDR3 is TGTGCCAGCAGTGTCGGGACTAGCGGGAGGCGGGAGACCCAGTACTTC. This sequence encodes CASSVGTSGRRETQYF.

The rearrangement uses TRBV2 and TRBJ1-4; D is unresolved. The CDR3 runs 13 residues. Germline V lookup: CDR1 SNHLY, CDR2 FYNNEI. Trimming removed 4 bases at V and 5 bases at J, with 8 bases between. This CDR3 is CASSGLPNEKLFF. Written as DNA, the CDR3 is TGTGCCAGCAGTGGTCTACCGAATGAAAAACTGTTTTTT.

In its sample, this clonotype was seen many times. The gene calls are TRBV28 and TRBJ1-2; 8 nucleotides match TRBD1. This CDR3 is 12 amino acids long. Losses at the gene ends were 6 bases for V and 8 bases for J; bases not matched to a gene: 5. Germline assignment: CDR1 MDHEN and CDR2 SYDVKM. In DNA form, the CDR3 reads TGTGCCAGCAGCGTAACAGGGGGAGGCTACACCTTC. This gives the protein CASSVTGGGYTF.

The CDR3 here is CASSLTGVLYEQYF. CDR3 sequence (DNA): TGTGCCAGCAGCTTGACAGGGGTCCTCTACGAGCAGTACTTC. This chain uses TRBV7-9 with TRBJ2-7; 8 bases are a match to TRBD1. Germline V CDR1 and CDR2: SEHNR, FQNEAQ (reference sequence). After removal of 3 bases from V and 3 bases from J, the junction contained 4 bases not matched to a gene. The CDR3 is made up of 14 amino acids.